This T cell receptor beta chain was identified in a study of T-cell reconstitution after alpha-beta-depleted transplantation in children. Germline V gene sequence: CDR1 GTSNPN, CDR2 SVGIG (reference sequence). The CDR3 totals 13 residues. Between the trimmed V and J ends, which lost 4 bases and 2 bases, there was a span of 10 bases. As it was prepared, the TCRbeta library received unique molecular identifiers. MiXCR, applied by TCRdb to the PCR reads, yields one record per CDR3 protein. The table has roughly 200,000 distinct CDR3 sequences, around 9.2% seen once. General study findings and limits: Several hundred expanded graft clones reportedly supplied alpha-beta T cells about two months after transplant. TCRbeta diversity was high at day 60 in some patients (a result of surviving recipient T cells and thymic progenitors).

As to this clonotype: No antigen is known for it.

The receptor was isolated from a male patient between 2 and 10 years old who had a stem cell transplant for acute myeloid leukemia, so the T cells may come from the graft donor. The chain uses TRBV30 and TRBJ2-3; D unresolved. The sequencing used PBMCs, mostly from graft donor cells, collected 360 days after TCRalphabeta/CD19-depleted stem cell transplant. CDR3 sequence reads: CAWKVANTDTQYF. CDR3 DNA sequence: TGTGCCTGGAAGGTGGCCAACACAGATACGCAGTATTTT.